What follows are 20 T cell receptor beta chains derived from one specimen sequenced in a study of beta chain features in type 1 diabetes. cDNA synthesis used the whole RNA isolate, giving expressed TCRB sequences. The data were produced by immunoSEQ multiplex PCR, yet TCRdb's version contains in-frame clones alone and is incomplete. Here the sample spans hundreds of thousands of clones, 11% to 15% being singletons. These receptors' targets are unknown. Study outcomes and limitations: In every one of the four CD4+ subsets, TCRB CDR3s were moderately but significantly shorter in Type 1 diabetes patients.

The sequencing input was naive CD4+ T cells from blood. The receptors were gathered from a man between 18 and 35 years old with type 1 diabetes.

The chain has TRBV2 and TRBJ2-1; maybe TRBD2 (6 bases). There are 15 residues in the CDR3. Germline V lookup: CDR1 SNHLY, CDR2 FYNNEI. V was pared by 3 bases and J by 0 bases, with 9 bases between. The CDR3 spells CASSDGGNSYNEQFF. CDR3 nucleotide sequence: TGTGCCAGCAGTGATGGGGGGAACTCCTACAATGAGCAGTTCTTC. Full variable domain (outside the CDR3, taken from reference TRBV2 and TRBJ2-1): EPEVTQTPSHQVTQMGQEVILRCVPISNHLYFYWYRQILGQKVEFLVSFYNNEISEKSEIFDDQFSVERPDGSNFTLKIRSTKLEDSAMYFCASSDGGNSYNEQFFGPGTRLTVL.

This clone was detected only a few times. The V gene is TRBV2, the J gene TRBJ2-2, with 8 bases fitting TRBD2. Losses at the gene ends were 2 bases for V and 1 base for J; bases not matched to a gene: 0. The length of the CDR3 is 15 residues. Germline V CDR1 and CDR2: SNHLY, FYNNEI. The CDR3 sequence: CASSELAGNTGELFF. The CDR3 nucleotides read TGTGCCAGCAGTGAACTAGCGGGGAACACCGGGGAGCTGTTTTTT.

For this clone: Distinct nucleotide sequences in the sample also encode this CDR3. This sequence joins TRBV10-3 and TRBJ2-2, with D unclear. The CDR3 has 14 residues. Trimming shortened V by 4 bases and J by 2 bases, and 8 bases separated the two germline ends. Germline loops: CDR1 ENHRY, CDR2 SYGVKD. The CDR3 is CAISGTENTGELFF. Here the CDR3 DNA reads TGTGCCATCAGTGGGACCGAAAACACCGGGGAGCTGTTTTTT.

This clone showed up just a few times. The chain recombines TRBV10-3 with TRBJ2-7; 8 nucleotides agree with TRBD2. The germline gives CDR1 ENHRY, CDR2 SYGVKD. The CDR3 loop spans 14 amino acids. V lost 7 bases to trimming and J lost 6 bases; unmatched junction nucleotides: 11. CDR3 amino acids: CAITRTSRAVEQYF. The CDR3 nucleotides are TGTGCCATCACCCGGACTAGCCGAGCGGTCGAGCAGTACTTC.

A few counts support this clone. J is TRBJ1-5 and V is TRBV5-1, with a possible D match to TRBD1 (5 bases). Germline CDR1 SGHRS, CDR2 YFSETQ. This CDR3 is 12 amino acids long. V gave up 8 bases and J gave up 7 bases, with 13 bases separating them. For the CDR3, the DNA is TGCGCCAGACCGGGGCGAGGCCAGCCCCAGCATTTT. It is translated as CARPGRGQPQHF.

The chain employs TRBV7-2 and TRBJ2-5, with D perhaps given as TRBD1 or TRBD2 (6 bases each). V lost 1 base, J lost 1 base, and 13 bases lay in between. This CDR3 is built from 16 residues. Germline CDR1 reads SGHTA; CDR2 reads FQGNSA. The CDR3 DNA reads TGTGCCAGCAGCTTAGTACGGAGGGACACCCAAGAGACCCAGTACTTC. Its protein product is CASSLVRRDTQETQYF. The complete variable domain, with remaining parts taken from reference TRBV7-2 and TRBJ2-5, reads GAGVSQSPSNKVTEKGKDVELRCDPISGHTALYWYRQSLGQGLEFLIYFQGNSAPDKSGLPSDRFSAERTGGSVSTLTIQRTQQEDSAVYLCASSLVRRDTQETQYFGPGTRLLVL.

The V gene is TRBV6-6, the J gene TRBJ1-1; unclear D gene. The CDR3 has 14 residues. Trimming shortened V by 5 bases and J by 0 bases, and 10 bases separated the two germline ends. Germline V lookup: CDR1 MNHNY, CDR2 SVGAGI (reference sequence). The CDR3: CASSPAGVNTEAFF. In DNA, the CDR3 is TGTGCCAGCAGTCCCGCCGGAGTGAACACTGAAGCTTTCTTT.

The table lists this clone with a few counts. The gene calls are TRBV30 and TRBJ2-7; 11 bases match TRBD1. V shed 8 bases, J shed 5 bases, and the junction held 8 bases outside the gene matches. The length of the CDR3 is 13 residues. The germline V gene encodes CDR1 GTSNPN and CDR2 SVGIG (reference sequence). The CDR3 loop reads CAKRGQGANEQYF. As DNA, the CDR3 is TGTGCCAAACGAGGACAGGGGGCGAACGAGCAGTACTTC.

This clone was recorded a few times. The rearrangement uses TRBV30 and TRBJ2-1; 8 bases are shared with TRBD2. Losses at the gene ends were 5 bases for V and 4 bases for J; bases not matched to a gene: 7. CDR3 size: 14 residues. Germline CDR1 and CDR2: GTSNPN and SVGIG (reference sequence). Here the CDR3 reads CAWAPLAEYNEQFF. CDR3 sequence (DNA): TGTGCCTGGGCTCCACTAGCGGAGTACAATGAGCAGTTCTTC. Supplemented by reference TRBV30 and TRBJ2-1, the full variable domain reads SQTIHQWPATLVQPVGSPLSLECTVEGTSNPNLYWYRQAAGRGLQLLFYSVGIGQISSEVPQNLSASRPQDRQFILSSKKLLLSDSGFYLCAWAPLAEYNEQFFGPGTRLTVL.

This clone has only a few counts. The CDR3 DNA follows: TGTGCCAGCAGCTTCCTATCTACAGGGTTGGGCGAGCAGTACTTC. Translation: CASSFLSTGLGEQYF. The chain combines TRBV7-2 with TRBJ2-7, with D possibly matching TRBD1 (6 bases). CDR1 is SGHTA, CDR2 FQGNSA, per germline. V gave up 3 bases and J gave up 6 bases, with 18 bases separating them. CDR3 length equals 15 residues.

The genes are TRBV7-9 and TRBJ1-1, with TRBD1 matching over 10 bases. This CDR3 is built from 14 residues. CDR1 and CDR2 (germline): SEHNR, FQNEAQ (reference sequence). V shed 5 bases, J shed 4 bases, and the junction held 4 bases outside the gene matches. This CDR3 reads CASSRTGGSTEAFF. The CDR3 DNA follows: TGTGCCAGCAGCCGGACAGGGGGATCCACTGAAGCTTTCTTT.

A few counts support this clone. The chain employs TRBV6-6 and TRBJ2-7; 13 bases are shared with TRBD2. There are 14 residues in the CDR3. Germline trimming cut 5 bases from V and 6 bases from J; bases unmatched to any gene: 4. Germline lookup yields CDR1 MNHNY and CDR2 SVGAGI (reference sequence). CDR3 nucleotide sequence: TGTGCCAGCAGTCCGACTAGCGGGAGGCTCGAGCAGTACTTC. The encoded protein is CASSPTSGRLEQYF.

This chain links TRBV5-4 with TRBJ1-4, with TRBD1 matching over 7 bases. CDR3 length equals 15 residues. With 3 bases clipped from V and 3 bases from J, the junction kept 5 bases outside the gene matches. Germline loops: CDR1 SGHNT, CDR2 YYREEE (reference sequence). The CDR3 coding sequence is TGTGCCAGCAGCTCGGCAGGGGGATCTAATGAAAAACTGTTTTTT. Residues: CASSSAGGSNEKLFF.

V and J are TRBV20-1 and TRBJ2-5; D not certain. The DNA end lines up better with TRBJ2-7; the J call may be wrong. Germline values: CDR1 DFQATT, CDR2 SNEGSKA (reference sequence). The CDR3 contains 10 residues. CDR3 coding DNA: TGCAGTGCTAAGAACTACGAGCAGTACTTC. This sequence encodes CSAKNYEQYF.

The chain carries TRBV5-1 and TRBJ1-1; a possible D gene is TRBD1 (5 bases). CDR1 is SGHRS and CDR2 is YFSETQ in the germline V gene. V dropped 2 bases and J dropped 8 bases, with 13 bases sitting between them. The CDR3 has 13 residues. CDR3 residues: CASSFGGVAEAFF. The CDR3 DNA sequence: TGCGCCAGCAGCTTCGGGGGAGTTGCCGAAGCTTTCTTT.

This clone turned up a few times. Other DNA sequences in this sample translate to the same CDR3. The V call is TRBV30, the J call TRBJ1-5; 7 bases agree with TRBD1. The V gene's germline CDR1 is GTSNPN and CDR2 SVGIG (reference sequence). This CDR3 has 13 residues. J gave up 4 bases and V 3 bases, and 3 bases lay outside the gene matches. The CDR3 DNA reads TGTGCCTGGAGCGGGACAGATAATCAGCCCCAGCATTTT. Encoded protein: CAWSGTDNQPQHF. Drawing the rest from reference TRBV30 and TRBJ1-5, the complete variable domain is SQTIHQWPATLVQPVGSPLSLECTVEGTSNPNLYWYRQAAGRGLQLLFYSVGIGQISSEVPQNLSASRPQDRQFILSSKKLLLSDSGFYLCAWSGTDNQPQHFGDGTRLSIL.

In this sample, this clone turned up a few times. The chain employs TRBV2 and TRBJ2-5; tentative D call: TRBD1 (6 bases). V shed 1 base and J shed 9 bases, with 9 bases lying between them. CDR3 length: 12 amino acids. Germline V gene lookup returns CDR1 SNHLY and CDR2 FYNNEI. CDR3 coding DNA: TGTGCCAGCAGTGAAGAACAGGGAGCCCAGTACTTC. It codes for CASSEEQGAQYF.

This clone was picked up one time. The junction departs from the called germline gene at one end, perhaps through a read error. This sequence joins TRBV4-1 and TRBJ1-1; 9 positions match TRBD1. Germline V CDR1 and CDR2: MGHRA, YSYEKL. The CDR3 has 13 amino acids. CDR3 protein: CASSQVIQGARLF. CDR3 nucleotides: TGCGCCAGCAGCCAAGTTATACAGGGGGCCCGGCTTTTT.

The sample holds a few counts of this clone. The chain couples TRBV7-9 to TRBJ2-3; 9 positions match TRBD2. CDR1 is SEHNR, CDR2 FQNEAQ, per germline (reference sequence). With 5 bases clipped from V and 1 base from J, the junction kept 4 bases outside the gene matches. The CDR3 is 15 amino acids. The CDR3 bases are TGTGCCAGCAGCCTTAGCGGGAGTGGCACAGATACGCAGTATTTT. Protein sequence: CASSLSGSGTDTQYF.

The chain joins TRBV9 to TRBJ1-4; TRBD1 matches 7 bases. Germline V gene lookup returns CDR1 SGDLS and CDR2 YYNGEE. There are 15 residues in the CDR3. Unmatched junction bases numbered 7, after V lost 3 bases and J lost 5 bases. The DNA of the CDR3 is TGTGCCAGCAGCGCCCACAGGGGACGCAATGAAAAACTGTTTTTT. Protein sequence: CASSAHRGRNEKLFF.